The clone carrying this T cell receptor (beta chain) was counted only a few times. The source of the sample is a study of T-cell memory formation after mild COVID-19. The germline CDR1 and CDR2 sequences are SGHRS and YFSETQ. The CDR3 totals 14 residues. Trimming shortened V by 4 bases and J by 8 bases, and 16 bases separated the two germline ends. TCRdb analysed the 5' RACE reads with MiXCR anew, one entry per CDR3 protein. In the table there are 65,000 to 100,000 distinct CDR3 sequences, more than 10% of which are singletons. This sequence was found in a man in his late teens or twenties who had mild COVID-19 (a few samples of this study predate the infection). Cell type and time point are not known. The sequenced sample consisted of PBMCs or a T cell subset sorted from them (not recorded which). This chain links TRBV5-1 with TRBJ2-1, with D perhaps assigned TRBD1 or TRBD2 (5 bases each). The CDR3 reads CASSPLGRGDEQFF. CDR3 nucleotide sequence: TGCGCCAGCAGCCCCCTAGGCCGGGGCGATGAGCAGTTCTTC.